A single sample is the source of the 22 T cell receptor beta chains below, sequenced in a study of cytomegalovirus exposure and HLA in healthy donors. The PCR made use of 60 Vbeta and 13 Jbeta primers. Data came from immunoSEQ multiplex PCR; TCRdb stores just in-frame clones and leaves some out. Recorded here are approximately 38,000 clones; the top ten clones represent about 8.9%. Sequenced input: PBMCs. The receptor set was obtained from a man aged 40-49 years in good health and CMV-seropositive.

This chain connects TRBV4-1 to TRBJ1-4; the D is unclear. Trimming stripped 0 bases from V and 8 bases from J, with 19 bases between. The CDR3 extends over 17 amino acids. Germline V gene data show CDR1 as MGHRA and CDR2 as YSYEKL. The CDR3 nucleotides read TGCGCCAGCAGCCAAGAAGGTCGAGGACGCTCGGGGGAAAAACTGTTTTTT. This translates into CASSQEGRGRSGEKLFF.

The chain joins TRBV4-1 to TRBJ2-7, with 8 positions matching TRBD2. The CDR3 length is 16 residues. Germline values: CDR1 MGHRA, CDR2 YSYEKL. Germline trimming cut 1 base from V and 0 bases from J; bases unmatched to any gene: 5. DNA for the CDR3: TGCGCCAGCAGCCAAGCTACTAGCGGTTACTCCTACGAGCAGTACTTC. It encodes CASSQATSGYSYEQYF.

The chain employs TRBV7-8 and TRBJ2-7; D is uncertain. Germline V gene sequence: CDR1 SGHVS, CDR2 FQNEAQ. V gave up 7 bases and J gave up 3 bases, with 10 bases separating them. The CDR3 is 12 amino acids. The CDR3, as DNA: TGTGCCAGCATTAGCCCGGGCTACGAGCAGTACTTC. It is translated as CASISPGYEQYF.

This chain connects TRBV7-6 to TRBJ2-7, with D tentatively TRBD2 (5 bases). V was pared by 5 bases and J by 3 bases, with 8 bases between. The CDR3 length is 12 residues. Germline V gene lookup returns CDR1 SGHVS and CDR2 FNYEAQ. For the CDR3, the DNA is TGTGCCAGCAGCCCTACTAGCTACGAGCAGTACTTC. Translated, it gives CASSPTSYEQYF.

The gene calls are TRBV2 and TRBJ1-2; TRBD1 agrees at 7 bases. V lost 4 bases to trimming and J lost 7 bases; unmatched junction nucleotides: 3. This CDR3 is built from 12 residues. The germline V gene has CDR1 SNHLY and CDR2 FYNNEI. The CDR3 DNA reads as TGTGCCAGCAGTGGACAGGGAAGTGGCTACACCTTC. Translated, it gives CASSGQGSGYTF. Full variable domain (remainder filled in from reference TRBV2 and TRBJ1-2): EPEVTQTPSHQVTQMGQEVILRCVPISNHLYFYWYRQILGQKVEFLVSFYNNEISEKSEIFDDQFSVERPDGSNFTLKIRSTKLEDSAMYFCASSGQGSGYTFGSGTRLTVV.

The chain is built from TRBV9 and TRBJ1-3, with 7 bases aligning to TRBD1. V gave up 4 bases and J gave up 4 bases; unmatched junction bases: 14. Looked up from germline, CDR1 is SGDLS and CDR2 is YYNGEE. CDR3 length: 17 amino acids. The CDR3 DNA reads TGTGCCAGCAGCACCCAAGGACAGGAAGAGACGGGAAACACCATATATTTT. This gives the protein CASSTQGQEETGNTIYF.

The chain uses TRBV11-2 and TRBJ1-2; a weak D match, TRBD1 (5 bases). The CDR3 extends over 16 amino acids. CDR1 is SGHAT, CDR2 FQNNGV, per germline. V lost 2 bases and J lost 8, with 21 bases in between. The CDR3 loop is CASSLRGVGKTMGYTF. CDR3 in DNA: TGTGCCAGCAGCTTAAGGGGCGTTGGCAAAACTATGGGCTACACCTTC.

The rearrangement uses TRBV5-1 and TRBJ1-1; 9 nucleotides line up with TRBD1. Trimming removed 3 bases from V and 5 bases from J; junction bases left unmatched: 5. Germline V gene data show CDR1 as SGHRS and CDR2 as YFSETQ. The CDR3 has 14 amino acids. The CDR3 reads CASSSGQGRTEAFF. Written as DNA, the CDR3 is TGCGCCAGCAGCTCGGGACAGGGTCGAACTGAAGCTTTCTTT.

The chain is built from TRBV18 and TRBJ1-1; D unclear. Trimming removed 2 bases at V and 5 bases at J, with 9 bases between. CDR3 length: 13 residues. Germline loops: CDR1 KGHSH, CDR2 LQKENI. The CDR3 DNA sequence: TGTGCCAGCTCACCAATGGGAGGGACTGAAGCTTTCTTT. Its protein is CASSPMGGTEAFF. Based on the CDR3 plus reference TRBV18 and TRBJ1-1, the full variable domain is NAGVMQNPRHLVRRRGQEARLRCSPMKGHSHVYWYRQLPEEGLKFMVYLQKENIIDESGMPKERFSAEFPKEGPSILRIQQVVRGDSAAYFCASSPMGGTEAFFGQGTRLTVV.

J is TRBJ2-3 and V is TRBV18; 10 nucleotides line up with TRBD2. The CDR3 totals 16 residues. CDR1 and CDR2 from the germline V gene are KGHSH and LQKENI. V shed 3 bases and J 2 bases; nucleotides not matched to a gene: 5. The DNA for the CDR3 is TGTGCCAGCTCACCCCGGACTAGCGGATACACAGATACGCAGTATTTT. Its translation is CASSPRTSGYTDTQYF.

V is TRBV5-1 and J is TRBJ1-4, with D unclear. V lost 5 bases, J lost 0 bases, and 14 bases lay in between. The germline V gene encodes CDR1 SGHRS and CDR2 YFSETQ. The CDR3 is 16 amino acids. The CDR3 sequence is CASRTDPFATNEKLFF. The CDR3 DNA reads TGCGCCAGCAGAACAGACCCGTTTGCAACTAATGAAAAACTGTTTTTT.

The CDR3 here is CASIGRGNNSPLHF. The CDR3 region has the DNA TGTGCCAGTATCGGGAGGGGAAATAATTCACCCCTCCACTTT. V usage is TRBV19 and J usage is TRBJ1-6; D may be TRBD1 (5 bases). Trimming stripped 7 bases from V and 5 bases from J, with 12 bases between. This CDR3 is 14 amino acids long. Looked up from germline, CDR1 is LNHDA and CDR2 is SQIVND (reference sequence).

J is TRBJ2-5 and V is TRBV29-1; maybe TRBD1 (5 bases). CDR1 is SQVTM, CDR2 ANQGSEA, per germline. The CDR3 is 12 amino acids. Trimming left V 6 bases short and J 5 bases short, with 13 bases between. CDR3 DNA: TGCAGCGTCACTGTGGGGCAGGAGACCCAGTACTTC. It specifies CSVTVGQETQYF.

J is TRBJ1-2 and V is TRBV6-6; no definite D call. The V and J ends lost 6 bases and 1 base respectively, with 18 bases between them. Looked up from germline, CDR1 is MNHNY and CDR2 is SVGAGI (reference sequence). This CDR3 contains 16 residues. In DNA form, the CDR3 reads TGTGCCAGCAGGTCCCGTCTTGGCCCCATTAACTATGGCTACACCTTC. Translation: CASRSRLGPINYGYTF.

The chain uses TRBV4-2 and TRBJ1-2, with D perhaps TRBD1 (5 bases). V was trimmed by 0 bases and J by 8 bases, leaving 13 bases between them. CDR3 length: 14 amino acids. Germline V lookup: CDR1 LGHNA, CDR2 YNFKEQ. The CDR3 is CASSQERKGIGYTF. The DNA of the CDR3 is TGTGCCAGCAGCCAAGAGAGGAAGGGGATAGGCTACACCTTC.

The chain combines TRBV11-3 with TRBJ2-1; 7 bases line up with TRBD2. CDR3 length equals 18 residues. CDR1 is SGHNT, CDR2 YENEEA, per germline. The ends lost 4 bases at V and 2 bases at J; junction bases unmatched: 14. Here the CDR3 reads CASSSPGRPGKPYNEQFF. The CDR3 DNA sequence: TGTGCCAGCAGCTCTCCCGGGAGGCCGGGAAAACCCTACAATGAGCAGTTCTTC. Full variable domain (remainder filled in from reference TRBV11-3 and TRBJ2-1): EAGVVQSPRYKIIEKKQPVAFWCNPISGHNTLYWYLQNLGQGPELLIRYENEEAVDDSQLPKDRFSAERLKGVDSTLKIQPAELGDSAVYLCASSSPGRPGKPYNEQFFGPGTRLTVL.

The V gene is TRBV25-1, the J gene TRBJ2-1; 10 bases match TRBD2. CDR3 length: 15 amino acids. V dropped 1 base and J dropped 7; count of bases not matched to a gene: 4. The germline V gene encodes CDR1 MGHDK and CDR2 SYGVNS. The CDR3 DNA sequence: TGTGCCAGCAGTGAATCGCTAGCGGGAGTAAATGAGCAGTTCTTC. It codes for CASSESLAGVNEQFF.

This CDR3 reads CASSYSAAGVGEQYF. The CDR3 bases are TGTGCCAGCAGTTACTCGGCAGCGGGAGTTGGGGAGCAGTACTTC. The genes are TRBV6-6 and TRBJ2-7, with 8 bases fitting TRBD2. V shed 0 bases, J shed 7 bases, and the junction held 8 bases outside the gene matches. Germline-derived CDR1 and CDR2 are MNHNY and SVGAGI (reference sequence). The CDR3 has 15 residues.

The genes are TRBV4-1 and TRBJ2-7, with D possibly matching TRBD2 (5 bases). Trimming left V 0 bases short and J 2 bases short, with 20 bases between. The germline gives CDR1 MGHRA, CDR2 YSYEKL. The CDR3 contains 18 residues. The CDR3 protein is CASSQDSSADGLTYEQYF. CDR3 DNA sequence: TGCGCCAGCAGCCAAGATTCGTCAGCGGACGGACTCACCTACGAGCAGTACTTC.

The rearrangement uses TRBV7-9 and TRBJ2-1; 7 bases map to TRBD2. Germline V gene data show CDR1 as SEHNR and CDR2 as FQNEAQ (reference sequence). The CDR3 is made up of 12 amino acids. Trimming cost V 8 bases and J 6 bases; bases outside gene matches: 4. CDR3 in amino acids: CASGREGNEQFF. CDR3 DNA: TGTGCCAGCGGGAGGGAGGGCAATGAGCAGTTCTTC.

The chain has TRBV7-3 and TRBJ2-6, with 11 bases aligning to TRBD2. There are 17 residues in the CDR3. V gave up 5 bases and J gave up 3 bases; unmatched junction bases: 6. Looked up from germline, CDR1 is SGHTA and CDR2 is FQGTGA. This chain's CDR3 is CASSVLAGGGGANVLTF. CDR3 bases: TGTGCCAGCAGCGTTCTAGCGGGAGGAGGTGGGGCCAACGTCCTGACTTTC.

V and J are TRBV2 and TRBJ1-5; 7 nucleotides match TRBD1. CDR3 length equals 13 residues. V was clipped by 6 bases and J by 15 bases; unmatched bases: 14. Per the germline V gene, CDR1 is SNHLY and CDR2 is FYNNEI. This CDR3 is CASSGEPGTDGHF. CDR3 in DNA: TGTGCCAGCAGCGGCGAGCCCGGGACAGATGGGCATTTT.